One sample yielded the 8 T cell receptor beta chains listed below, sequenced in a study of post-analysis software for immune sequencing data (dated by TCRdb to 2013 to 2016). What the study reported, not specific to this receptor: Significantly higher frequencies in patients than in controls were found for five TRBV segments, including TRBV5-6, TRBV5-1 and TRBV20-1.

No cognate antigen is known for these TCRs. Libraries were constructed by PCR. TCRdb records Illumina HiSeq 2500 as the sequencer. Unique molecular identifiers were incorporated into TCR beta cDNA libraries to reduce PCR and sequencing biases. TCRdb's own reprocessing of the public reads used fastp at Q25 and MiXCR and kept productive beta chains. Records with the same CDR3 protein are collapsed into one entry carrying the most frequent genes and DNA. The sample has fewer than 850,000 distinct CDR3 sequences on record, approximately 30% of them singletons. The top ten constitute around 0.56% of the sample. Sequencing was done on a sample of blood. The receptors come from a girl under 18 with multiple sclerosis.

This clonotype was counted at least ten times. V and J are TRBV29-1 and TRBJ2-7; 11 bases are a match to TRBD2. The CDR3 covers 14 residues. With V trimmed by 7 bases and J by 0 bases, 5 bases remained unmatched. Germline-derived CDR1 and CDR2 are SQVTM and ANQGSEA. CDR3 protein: CSARLAGSSYEQYF. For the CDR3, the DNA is TGCAGCGCCCGACTAGCGGGAAGCTCCTACGAGCAGTACTTC.

CDR3 DNA: TGCGCCAGCAGCTTGGCCTTGGACAGCTCCTACGAGCAGTACTTC. Translated: CASSLALDSSYEQYF. The V call is TRBV5-1, the J call TRBJ2-7; possibly TRBD1 for D (6 bases). V was trimmed by 0 bases and J by 0 bases, leaving 10 bases between them. This CDR3 spans 15 amino acids. The germline CDR1 and CDR2 sequences are SGHRS and YFSETQ.

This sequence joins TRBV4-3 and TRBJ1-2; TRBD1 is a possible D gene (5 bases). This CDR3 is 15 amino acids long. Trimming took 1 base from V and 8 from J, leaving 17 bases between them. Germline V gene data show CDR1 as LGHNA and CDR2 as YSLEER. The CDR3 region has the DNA TGCGCCAGCAGCCAAGGCCGGGACGCAAGCCGGGGCTACACCTTC. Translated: CASSQGRDASRGYTF.

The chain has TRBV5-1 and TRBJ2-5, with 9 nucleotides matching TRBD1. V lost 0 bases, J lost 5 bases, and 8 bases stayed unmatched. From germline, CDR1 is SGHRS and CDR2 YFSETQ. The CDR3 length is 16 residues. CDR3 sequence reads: CASSLVMGQGFETQYF. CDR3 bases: TGCGCCAGCAGCTTGGTTATGGGACAGGGTTTTGAGACCCAGTACTTC.

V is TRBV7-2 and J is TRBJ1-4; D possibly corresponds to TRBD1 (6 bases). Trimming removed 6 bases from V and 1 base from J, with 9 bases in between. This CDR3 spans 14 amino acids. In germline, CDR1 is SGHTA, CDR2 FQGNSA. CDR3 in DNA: TGTGCCAGCAGGGCCAGGGGAACTAATGAAAAACTGTTTTTT. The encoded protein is CASRARGTNEKLFF.

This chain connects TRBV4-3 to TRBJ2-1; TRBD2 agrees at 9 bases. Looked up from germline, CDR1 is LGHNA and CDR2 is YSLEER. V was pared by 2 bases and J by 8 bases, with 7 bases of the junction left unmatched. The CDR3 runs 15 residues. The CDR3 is CASSQFEAGGYEQFF. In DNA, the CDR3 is TGCGCCAGCAGCCAATTTGAGGCGGGAGGGTATGAGCAGTTCTTC.

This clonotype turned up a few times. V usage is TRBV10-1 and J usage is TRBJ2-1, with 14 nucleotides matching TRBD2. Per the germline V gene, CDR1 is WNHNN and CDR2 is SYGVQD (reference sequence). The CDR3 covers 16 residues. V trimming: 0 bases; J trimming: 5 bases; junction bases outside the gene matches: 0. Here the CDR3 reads CASSESTSGGDNEQFF. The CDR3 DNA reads TGCGCCAGCAGTGAGTCGACTAGCGGGGGGGACAATGAGCAGTTCTTC.

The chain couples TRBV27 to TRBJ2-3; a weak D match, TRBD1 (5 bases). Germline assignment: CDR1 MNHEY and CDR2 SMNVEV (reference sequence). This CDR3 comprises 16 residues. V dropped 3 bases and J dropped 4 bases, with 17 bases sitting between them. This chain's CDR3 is CASSFQWQGGADTQYF. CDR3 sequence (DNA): TGTGCCAGCAGTTTTCAATGGCAGGGTGGAGCAGATACGCAGTATTTT.